The 30 T cell receptor beta chains below come from one sample, sequenced in a study of blood T cell repertoires in COVID-19. The assay was immunoSEQ multiplex PCR, and TCRdb's table has in-frame clones only and misses some. The table shows around 150,000 clones, with roughly 83% occurring only once. Sequences were obtained from peripheral blood. The source of these receptors is a woman aged 80 or over with active or convalescent COVID-19.

The chain uses TRBV7-8 and TRBJ2-2; D is uncertain. The CDR3 is made up of 16 amino acids. CDR1 SGHVS and CDR2 FQNEAQ come from the germline V gene. V was shortened by 0 bases and J by 1 base, with 9 bases between the two germline ends. The CDR3 DNA follows: TGTGCCAGCAGCTTAGCGGTCTATATGAACACCGGGGAGCTGTTTTTT. It yields the protein CASSLAVYMNTGELFF.

The J gene is TRBJ2-7, the V gene TRBV5-6, with D perhaps matching TRBD1 (6 bases). This CDR3 has 12 residues. The V end was cut by 0 bases, the J end by 7 bases, with 8 bases between. Germline V CDR1 and CDR2: SGHDT, YYEEEE. In nucleotides, the CDR3 is TGTGCCAGCAGCTTGGGGACAGATGAGCAGTACTTC. Amino acid sequence: CASSLGTDEQYF.

V usage is TRBV7-6 and J usage is TRBJ2-5; D is perhaps TRBD2 (6 bases). The CDR3 is made up of 14 amino acids. Trimming cost V 2 bases and J 5 bases, with 12 bases left between them. The germline V gene encodes CDR1 SGHVS and CDR2 FNYEAQ. CDR3 amino acids: CASSLTSGRETQYF. CDR3 in DNA: TGTGCCAGCAGCTTAACCTCAGGGAGGGAGACCCAGTACTTC. Full variable domain (missing parts from reference TRBV7-6 and TRBJ2-5): GAGVSQSPRYKVTKRGQDVALRCDPISGHVSLYWYRQALGQGPEFLTYFNYEAQQDKSGLPNDRFSAERPEGSISTLTIQRTEQRDSAMYRCASSLTSGRETQYFGPGTRLLVL.

The CDR3 reads CASSSPPGSSGNTIYF. For the CDR3, the DNA is TGTGCCAGCAGTTCCCCCCCCGGGTCCTCTGGAAACACCATATATTTT. The chain couples TRBV2 to TRBJ1-3; D unresolved. Per the germline V gene, CDR1 is SNHLY and CDR2 is FYNNEI. CDR3 length: 16 residues. Between the trimmed V and J ends, which lost 5 bases and 0 bases, there was a span of 14 bases.

The chain has TRBV29-1 and TRBJ1-2; 7 bases fit TRBD1. CDR3 length: 13 residues. Germline values: CDR1 SQVTM, CDR2 ANQGSEA. With 3 bases clipped from V and 8 bases from J, the junction kept 9 bases outside the gene matches. This CDR3 is CSVDAEGAGGYTF. CDR3 nucleotides: TGCAGCGTTGATGCGGAGGGGGCAGGCGGCTACACCTTC.

Of note for this clone: The identical CDR3 is also encoded by other nucleotide sequences in the sample. The rearrangement joins TRBV6-5 to TRBJ1-4; 8 positions agree with TRBD1. The V and J ends lost 4 bases and 7 bases, in that order; junction bases with no gene match: 5. CDR3 length equals 14 residues. Germline-derived CDR1 and CDR2 are MNHEY and SVGAGI. CDR3 protein: CASSFGQGGEKLFF. CDR3 coding DNA: TGTGCCAGCAGTTTCGGACAGGGTGGTGAAAAACTGTTTTTT.

In nucleotides, the CDR3 is TGTGCCAGCATTCAACAGGCGAACTCTGGAAACACCATATATTTT. It yields the protein CASIQQANSGNTIYF. The genes are TRBV6-5 and TRBJ1-3; the D gene is possibly TRBD1 (5 bases). The CDR3 is 15 amino acids. Trimming removed 7 bases at V and 0 bases at J, with 13 bases between. From germline, CDR1 is MNHEY and CDR2 SVGAGI.

The V gene is TRBV6-1, the J gene TRBJ1-3, with D unclear. Between the trimmed V and J ends, which lost 1 base and 4 bases, there was a span of 5 bases. From germline, CDR1 is MNHNS and CDR2 SASEGT. The CDR3 is made up of 13 amino acids. In DNA form, the CDR3 reads TGTGCCAGCAGTGAAGACAGAGGAAACACCATATATTTT. It encodes CASSEDRGNTIYF.

The rearrangement uses TRBV2 and TRBJ1-1; D not resolved. The CDR3 is made up of 12 amino acids. Trimming removed 3 bases at V and 6 bases at J, with 8 bases between. Germline CDR1 and CDR2: SNHLY and FYNNEI. As DNA, the CDR3 is TGTGCCAGCAGTGATTACAGATCTGAAGCTTTCTTT. This gives the protein CASSDYRSEAFF.

The chain couples TRBV19 to TRBJ1-3; 7 bases fit TRBD1. J gave up 6 bases and V 4 bases, and 6 bases lay outside the gene matches. The germline V gene has CDR1 LNHDA and CDR2 SQIVND (reference sequence). This CDR3 has 14 amino acids. The CDR3 nucleotides read TGTGCCAGTAGTAGCGGGACAGCCGTAAACACCATATATTTT. Translated: CASSSGTAVNTIYF.

V usage is TRBV6-5 and J usage is TRBJ1-1, with 7 bases matching TRBD1. Trimming took 10 bases from V and 10 from J; bases not matched to a gene: 6. This CDR3 has 10 residues. Looked up from germline, CDR1 is MNHEY and CDR2 is SVGAGI. This chain's CDR3 is CATNRDRAFF. CDR3 bases: TGTGCCACTAACCGGGACAGAGCTTTCTTT.

This sequence joins TRBV30 and TRBJ1-5, with 8 positions matching TRBD1. The CDR3 contains 13 residues. The V gene's germline CDR1 is GTSNPN and CDR2 SVGIG (reference sequence). The trim removed 2 bases at V and 5 bases at J, leaving 2 bases unmatched. The DNA for the CDR3 is TGTGCCTGGAGTCTGACAGGGGATCAGCCCCAGCATTTT. This codes for CAWSLTGDQPQHF. The whole variable domain, filled in from reference TRBV30 and TRBJ1-5, reads SQTIHQWPATLVQPVGSPLSLECTVEGTSNPNLYWYRQAAGRGLQLLFYSVGIGQISSEVPQNLSASRPQDRQFILSSKKLLLSDSGFYLCAWSLTGDQPQHFGDGTRLSIL.

V gene TRBV7-9 combines with J gene TRBJ2-3; perhaps TRBD1 as D (7 bases). Trimming removed 6 bases at V and 1 base at J, with 14 bases between. The CDR3 consists of 15 residues. Germline CDR1 SEHNR, CDR2 FQNEAQ (reference sequence). This CDR3 is CASSQTRGGTDTQYF. Written as DNA, the CDR3 is TGTGCCAGCAGTCAAACCAGGGGGGGCACAGATACGCAGTATTTT. The full variable domain, with the rest looked up from reference TRBV7-9 and TRBJ2-3, is DTGVSQNPRHKITKRGQNVTFRCDPISEHNRLYWYRQTLGQGPEFLTYFQNEAQLEKSRLLSDRFSAERPKGSFSTLEIQRTEQGDSAMYLCASSQTRGGTDTQYFGPGTRLTVL.

CDR3 coding DNA: TGTGCCAGCAGCCCACAGGGTCCAGGCAGTGAAAAACTGTTTTTT. Translation: CASSPQGPGSEKLFF. The chain uses TRBV9 and TRBJ1-4, with TRBD1 as a possible D gene (6 bases). V shed 4 bases and J shed 7 bases, with 17 bases lying between them. The CDR3 runs to 15 residues. Germline lookup yields CDR1 SGDLS and CDR2 YYNGEE.

The rearrangement links TRBV30 to TRBJ2-7, with TRBD1 as a possible D gene (5 bases). The V gene's germline CDR1 is GTSNPN and CDR2 SVGIG (reference sequence). V was cut by 5 bases and J by 1 base, with 9 bases left in between. This CDR3 has 12 amino acids. This chain's CDR3 is CAWDSNSYEQYF. Written as DNA, the CDR3 is TGTGCCTGGGACAGCAATTCCTACGAGCAGTACTTC.

The chain links TRBV4-1 to TRBJ1-5, with D hard to call. Looked up from germline, CDR1 is MGHRA and CDR2 is YSYEKL. This CDR3 has 15 amino acids. The ends were cut back, 0 bases at V and 10 bases at J, with 16 bases in the middle. The CDR3 DNA is TGCGCCAGCAGCCAAGAAGGACTGAGCGAGAGCCCCCAGCATTTT. It encodes CASSQEGLSESPQHF.

V and J are TRBV19 and TRBJ1-3, with D hard to call. CDR1 is LNHDA, CDR2 SQIVND, per germline (reference sequence). The germline V and J ends were trimmed by 6 bases and 5 bases, with 11 bases remaining between them. CDR3 size: 13 residues. CDR3 bases: TGTGCCAGTAGCTCAACAAGTCGAAACACCATATATTTT. Its protein is CASSSTSRNTIYF.

This chain connects TRBV10-3 to TRBJ1-2, with unresolved D. The CDR3 runs 12 residues. Germline V CDR1 and CDR2: ENHRY, SYGVKD. V was pared by 3 bases and J by 8 bases, with 10 bases between. The CDR3 sequence is CAISDVAGGYTF. In DNA, the CDR3 is TGTGCCATCAGTGACGTGGCAGGAGGCTACACCTTC.

The chain employs TRBV6-5 and TRBJ2-2; 8 bases line up with TRBD2. J was trimmed by 7 bases and V by 8 bases; bases with no gene match: 9. Germline CDR1 and CDR2: MNHEY and SVGAGI. The CDR3 contains 14 residues. The CDR3 loop reads CASGPGGPVGELFF. The CDR3 DNA is TGTGCCAGCGGGCCGGGGGGGCCGGTCGGGGAGCTGTTTTTT.

The rearrangement joins TRBV5-1 to TRBJ1-1; no clear D. The CDR3 extends over 15 amino acids. Germline V gives CDR1 SGHRS, CDR2 YFSETQ. The V and J ends lost 0 bases and 1 base respectively, with 10 bases between them. This CDR3 reads CASSLGSAANTEAFF. CDR3 nucleotides: TGCGCCAGCAGCTTGGGGTCGGCGGCGAACACTGAAGCTTTCTTT. Variable domain in full (rest from reference TRBV5-1 and TRBJ1-1): KAGVTQTPRYLIKTRGQQVTLSCSPISGHRSVSWYQQTPGQGLQFLFEYFSETQRNKGNFPGRFSGRQFSNSRSEMNVSTLELGDSALYLCASSLGSAANTEAFFGQGTRLTVV.

V usage is TRBV5-5 and J usage is TRBJ1-1; the D is unclear. The V end lost 4 bases, the J end lost 3 bases, and 25 bases lay between the germline ends. This CDR3 has 18 residues. Germline-derived CDR1 and CDR2 are SGHKS and YYEKEE (reference sequence). The CDR3 is CASSRIPLQAGLDTEAFF. The CDR3 DNA reads TGTGCCAGCAGCCGAATTCCGTTGCAGGCGGGATTGGACACTGAAGCTTTCTTT. The entire variable domain, with the rest obtained from reference TRBV5-5 and TRBJ1-1, is as follows: DAGVTQSPTHLIKTRGQQVTLRCSPISGHKSVSWYQQVLGQGPQFIFQYYEKEERGRGNFPDRFSARQFPNYSSELNVNALLLGDSALYLCASSRIPLQAGLDTEAFFGQGTRLTVV.

This clone was counted a single time. V is TRBV2 and J is TRBJ1-5, with 10 bases fitting TRBD1. Trimming at V came to 5 bases and at J to 1 base, leaving 5 bases not matched to a gene. CDR3 length equals 16 residues. The germline V gene encodes CDR1 SNHLY and CDR2 FYNNEI. CDR3 sequence (DNA): TGTGCCAGCAGTCGCGGGACAGGGGCGAGCAATCAGCCCCAGCATTTT. It encodes CASSRGTGASNQPQHF.

The V gene is TRBV6-5, the J gene TRBJ2-2, with D perhaps TRBD2 (5 bases). V was shortened by 4 bases and J by 1 base, with 10 bases between the two germline ends. Germline CDR1 is MNHEY and CDR2 is SVGAGI. There are 15 residues in the CDR3. The CDR3 region has the DNA TGTGCCAGCAGTTCAGGACTCCTGAACACCGGGGAGCTGTTTTTT. Translation: CASSSGLLNTGELFF.

This sequence joins TRBV19 and TRBJ2-2, with TRBD1 identical over 8 bases. This CDR3 is 14 amino acids long. V trimming: 5 bases; J trimming: 4 bases; junction bases outside the gene matches: 3. Germline V gene lookup returns CDR1 LNHDA and CDR2 SQIVND (reference sequence). The CDR3 loop reads CASSLGQATGELFF. CDR3 coding DNA: TGTGCCAGTAGTCTGGGACAGGCCACCGGGGAGCTGTTTTTT.

The chain combines TRBV19 with TRBJ2-7; TRBD1 is a possible D gene (5 bases). The CDR3 spans 14 residues. The V and J ends lost 1 base and 3 bases respectively, with 10 bases between them. In germline, CDR1 is LNHDA, CDR2 SQIVND (reference sequence). CDR3 DNA sequence: TGTGCCAGTAGTATAGCAGGGATAAACTACGAGCAGTACTTC. Its translation is CASSIAGINYEQYF.

V gene TRBV18 combines with J gene TRBJ2-1; D is ambiguous. The V gene's germline CDR1 is KGHSH and CDR2 LQKENI. With 5 bases removed from V and 10 bases from J, the gap between germline ends came to 15 bases. This CDR3 region has 13 residues. In DNA, the CDR3 is TGTGCCAGCTCAGGAGACCCGAGTAGGGAGCAGTTCTTC. It yields the protein CASSGDPSREQFF.

The chain couples TRBV29-1 to TRBJ2-1, with TRBD2 matching 9 bases. CDR3 length equals 15 residues. CDR1 is SQVTM, CDR2 ANQGSEA, per germline. V lost 0 bases, J lost 8 bases, and 8 bases stayed unmatched. The DNA of the CDR3 is TGCAGCGTTGAAGATCAAGGCGGGGGGGCCTATGAGCAGTTCTTC. This gives the protein CSVEDQGGGAYEQFF.

The chain carries TRBV11-2 and TRBJ1-1; D is perhaps TRBD1 (5 bases). Trimming removed 1 base at V and 3 bases at J, with 6 bases between. The CDR3 is made up of 13 amino acids. Germline CDR1 is SGHAT and CDR2 is FQNNGV. Here the CDR3 reads CASSLARDTEAFF. CDR3 bases: TGTGCCAGCAGCTTAGCCAGGGACACTGAAGCTTTCTTT.

This chain connects TRBV7-2 to TRBJ1-1; D possibly corresponds to TRBD1 (6 bases). CDR3 length equals 13 residues. CDR1 is SGHTA, CDR2 FQGNSA, per germline. The germline V and J ends were trimmed by 4 bases and 7 bases, with 13 bases remaining between them. CDR3 sequence (DNA): TGTGCCAGCAGCTACGTTCGGGACATTGAAGCTTTCTTT. This encodes CASSYVRDIEAFF.

This clone was counted only a few times. This chain connects TRBV6-2 or TRBV6-3 to TRBJ1-6, with TRBD1 as a possible D gene (5 bases). CDR1 and CDR2 from the germline V gene are MNHEY and SVGEGT. The CDR3 is 15 amino acids. Trimming pared 6 bases from V and 6 bases from J, leaving 15 bases between. This CDR3 reads CASSGGRRGNSPLHF. DNA of the CDR3: TGTGCCAGCAGCGGGGGAAGGAGGGGTAATTCACCCCTCCACTTT.